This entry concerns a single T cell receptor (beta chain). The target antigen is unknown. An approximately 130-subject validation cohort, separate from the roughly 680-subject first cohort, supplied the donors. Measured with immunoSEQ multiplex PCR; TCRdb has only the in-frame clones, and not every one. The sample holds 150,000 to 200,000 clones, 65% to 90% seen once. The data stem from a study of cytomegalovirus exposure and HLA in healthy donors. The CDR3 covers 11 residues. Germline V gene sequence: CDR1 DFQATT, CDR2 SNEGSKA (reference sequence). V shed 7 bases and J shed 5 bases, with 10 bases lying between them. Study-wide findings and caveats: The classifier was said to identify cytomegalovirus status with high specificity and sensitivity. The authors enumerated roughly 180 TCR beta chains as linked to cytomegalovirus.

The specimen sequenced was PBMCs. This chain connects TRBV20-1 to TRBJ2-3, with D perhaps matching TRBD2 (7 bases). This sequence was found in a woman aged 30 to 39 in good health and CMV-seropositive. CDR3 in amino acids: CSGGGVDTQYF. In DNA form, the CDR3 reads TGCAGTGGAGGGGGGGTAGATACGCAGTATTTT.